The clone carrying this T cell receptor beta chain was recorded a few times. These data are taken from a study of blood T cell repertoires in COVID-19. Study details: From T cells, B-cell-depleted T cells, or PBMCs came the material, which was cDNA or gDNA.

The CDR3 has 14 amino acids. Between the trimmed V and J ends, which lost 4 bases and 3 bases, there was a span of 12 bases. CDR1 is SGHAT, CDR2 FQDESV, per germline (reference sequence). Assay: immunoSEQ multiplex PCR; the TCRdb copy retains only in-frame clones and omits some. This table holds approximately 300,000 clones, 87% found once. The origin of this receptor is a woman aged 25 to 39 who had recovered from COVID-19. This rearrangement joins TRBV11-1 to TRBJ1-1; D perhaps matches TRBD1 (5 bases). Input material: PBMCs or T cells enriched from blood (not recorded which). This chain's CDR3 is CASSSRQTDTEAFF. Here the CDR3 DNA reads TGTGCCAGCAGCTCGAGACAGACAGACACTGAAGCTTTCTTT.